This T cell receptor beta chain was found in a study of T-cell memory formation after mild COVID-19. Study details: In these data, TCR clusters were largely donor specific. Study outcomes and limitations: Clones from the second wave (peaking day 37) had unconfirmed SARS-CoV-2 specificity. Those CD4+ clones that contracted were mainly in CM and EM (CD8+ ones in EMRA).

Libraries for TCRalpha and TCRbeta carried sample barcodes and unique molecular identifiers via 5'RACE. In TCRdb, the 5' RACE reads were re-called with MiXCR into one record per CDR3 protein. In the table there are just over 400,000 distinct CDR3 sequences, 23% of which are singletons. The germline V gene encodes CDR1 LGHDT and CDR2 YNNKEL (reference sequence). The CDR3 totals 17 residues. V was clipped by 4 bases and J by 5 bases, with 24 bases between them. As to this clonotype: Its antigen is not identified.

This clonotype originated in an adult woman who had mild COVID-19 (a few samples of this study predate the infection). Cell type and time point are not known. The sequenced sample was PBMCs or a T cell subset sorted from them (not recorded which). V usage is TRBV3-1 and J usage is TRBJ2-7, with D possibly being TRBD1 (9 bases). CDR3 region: CASSPGTGKSGSDEQYF. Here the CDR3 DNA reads TGTGCCAGCAGCCCCGGGACAGGGAAAAGCGGGAGCGACGAGCAGTACTTC.